Below, 4 T cell receptor beta chains from the same sample are listed, as sequenced in a study of T cells after yellow fever vaccination. TCRdb recomputed calls from the 5' RACE reads with MiXCR, one row per CDR3 protein. Of a few hundred thousand distinct CDR3 sequences in the sample, roughly 7% are singletons; the top ten hold roughly a sixth. The material was PBMCs, obtained approximately 47 days after the first yellow fever vaccination. These receptor sequences come from a man younger than 35 who received the YFV17D yellow fever vaccine.

This clonotype was recorded at least ten times. CDR3 DNA sequence: TGTGCCAGCAGGGAACAGGAGAACACTGAAGCTTTCTTT. It is translated as CASREQENTEAFF. J is TRBJ1-1 and V is TRBV12-3 or TRBV12-4; TRBD1 is a possible D gene (5 bases). The CDR3 spans 13 residues. Trimming cost V 6 bases and J 1 base, with 9 bases left between them.

This rearrangement joins TRBV7-2 to TRBJ2-3, with D unresolved. This CDR3 has 15 amino acids. From germline, CDR1 is SGHTA and CDR2 FQGNSA. V was cut by 2 bases and J by 3 bases, with 12 bases left in between. CDR3 nucleotide sequence: TGTGCCAGCAGCTTAAACGGGCTCCGAACAGATACGCAGTATTTT. Residues: CASSLNGLRTDTQYF.

This clonotype showed up just a few times. The V gene is TRBV9, the J gene TRBJ1-1; 7 nucleotides align to TRBD1. CDR1 SGDLS and CDR2 YYNGEE come from the germline V gene. The trim removed 4 bases at V and 4 bases at J, leaving 10 bases unmatched. The CDR3 is 15 residues long. The CDR3 coding sequence is TGTGCCAGCAGCAGACAAACAGGGGAGGTCACTGAAGCTTTCTTT. Its translation is CASSRQTGEVTEAFF.

J is TRBJ2-7 and V is TRBV6-1; D is perhaps TRBD1 (6 bases). Germline assignment: CDR1 MNHNS and CDR2 SASEGT. Trimming pared 2 bases from V and 6 bases from J, leaving 23 bases between. This CDR3 has 17 residues. In DNA form, the CDR3 reads TGTGCCAGCAGTGAAAGGCTCTCCGGGACAACGGTTTCCGAGCAGTACTTC. It translates to CASSERLSGTTVSEQYF.